This entry lists 6 T cell receptor beta chains sequenced from one sample in a study of CD8 T cells in ankylosing spondylitis. Each CDR3 protein gets one entry after TCRdb re-called the 5' RACE reads with MiXCR. Here the sample spans 150,000 to 200,000 distinct CDR3 sequences, 30% to 35% being singletons. The specimen was synovial fluid, either unsorted or a sorted T cell fraction (not recorded which). The receptors stem from a male donor with ankylosing spondylitis.

DNA of the CDR3: TGTGCCAGCAGTTACGACCAATGGGCGGGGGCGAATGGCTACACCTTC. Amino acids: CASSYDQWAGANGYTF. The gene calls are TRBV6-5 and TRBJ1-2; tentative D call: TRBD1 (6 bases). Trimming took off 2 bases at V and 6 bases at J, with 19 bases between the two ends. The CDR3 is 16 amino acids. Germline CDR1 is MNHEY and CDR2 is SVGAGI.

The chain employs TRBV6-2 or TRBV6-3 and TRBJ1-6; 10 bases align to TRBD1. This CDR3 comprises 14 residues. Unmatched junction bases numbered 2, after V lost 5 bases and J lost 7 bases. Germline V CDR1 and CDR2: MNHEY, SVGEGT. The CDR3 DNA reads TGTGCCAGCAGTCCGGGACAGGGGAATTCACCCCTCCACTTT. This sequence encodes CASSPGQGNSPLHF.

The genes are TRBV20-1 and TRBJ2-3; TRBD2 is a possible D gene (5 bases). Between the trimmed V and J ends, which lost 6 bases and 4 bases, there was a span of 17 bases. The CDR3 is 14 residues long. Per the germline V gene, CDR1 is DFQATT and CDR2 is SNEGSKA (reference sequence). The CDR3 DNA reads as TGCAGTGCACCAGACCCTAGCAGCGCAGATACGCAGTATTTT. It translates to CSAPDPSSADTQYF.

The rearrangement links TRBV14 to TRBJ2-3, with D perhaps matching TRBD2 (6 bases). The CDR3 is 16 residues long. V was cut by 1 base and J by 2 bases, with 13 bases left in between. Germline V gene lookup returns CDR1 SGHDN and CDR2 FVKESK. The CDR3 nucleotides are TGTGCCAGCAGCCAAGGAGGGCGGGGATACACAGATACGCAGTATTTT. Protein product: CASSQGGRGYTDTQYF. Combining the CDR3 with reference TRBV14 and TRBJ2-3 gives the whole variable domain EAGVTQFPSHSVIEKGQTVTLRCDPISGHDNLYWYRRVMGKEIKFLLHFVKESKQDESGMPNNRFLAERTGGTYSTLKVQPAELEDSGVYFCASSQGGRGYTDTQYFGPGTRLTVL.

The rearrangement joins TRBV6-5 to TRBJ1-1; 7 bases map to TRBD1. V lost 4 bases to trimming and J lost 8 bases; unmatched junction nucleotides: 1. Germline CDR1 is MNHEY and CDR2 is SVGAGI. The CDR3 consists of 11 residues. CDR3 sequence reads: CASSSGQEAFF. The DNA for the CDR3 is TGTGCCAGCAGTTCGGGACAGGAAGCTTTCTTT.

Concerning this clonotype itself: An end of the junction differs from the germline gene, which may be a read error. The chain couples TRBV28 to TRBJ2-7, with D perhaps given as TRBD1 or TRBD2 (5 bases each). Germline V CDR1 and CDR2: MDHEN, SYDVKM. The CDR3 is 16 amino acids. This CDR3 is CASMYVAKGSSNEQYF. For the CDR3, the DNA is TGTGCCAGCATGTACGTAGCCAAGGGGAGCTCCAACGAGCAGTACTTC.